This T cell receptor beta chain was obtained from a study of regulatory T cells in long-lasting Graves disease. Overall study context: Treatment with antithyroid drugs for over 5 years, together with positive TSH receptor antibodies, meant persistent Graves' disease.

In building TCR beta libraries, iRepertoire HTBI primers were used together with Arm-PCR of CDR3 regions. TCRdb re-analysed the multiplex PCR reads in MiXCR, keeping a single row per CDR3 protein. Seen here are hundreds of thousands of distinct CDR3 sequences, less than 25% observed once, and the top ten hold 20% to 25%. Study findings and constraints: Persistent Graves' patients showed reduced TCR diversity versus newly diagnosed patients. Newly diagnosed disease favored TRBV20-1 and TRBJ2-1 over persistent disease. Persistent patients had a count of shared public clonotypes (approximately 2,700) that exceeded that of new patients (approximately 1,000).

Time point here: persistent/refractory GD, antithyroid drugs over 5 years with positive TRAb. PBMCs were the source of the RNA used for TCR sequencing. This clonotype has just a few counts. Its antigen is as yet unknown. Germline V gene data show CDR1 as SGHRS and CDR2 as YFSETQ. Trimming cost V 4 bases and J 0 bases; bases outside gene matches: 7. The CDR3 loop spans 16 amino acids. This TCR came from a female donor with Graves disease. The chain couples TRBV5-1 to TRBJ2-1, with 7 bases aligning to TRBD2. Sequenced material: peripheral blood mononuclear cells (PBMCs), taken when the disease was refractory, from a patient treated with antithyroid drugs. The chain's CDR3 is CASSPWTSLSYNEQFF. DNA of the CDR3: TGCGCCAGCAGCCCCTGGACTAGTCTCTCCTACAATGAGCAGTTCTTC. Combining the CDR3 with reference TRBV5-1 and TRBJ2-1 gives the whole variable domain KAGVTQTPRYLIKTRGQQVTLSCSPISGHRSVSWYQQTPGQGLQFLFEYFSETQRNKGNFPGRFSGRQFSNSRSEMNVSTLELGDSALYLCASSPWTSLSYNEQFFGPGTRLTVL.